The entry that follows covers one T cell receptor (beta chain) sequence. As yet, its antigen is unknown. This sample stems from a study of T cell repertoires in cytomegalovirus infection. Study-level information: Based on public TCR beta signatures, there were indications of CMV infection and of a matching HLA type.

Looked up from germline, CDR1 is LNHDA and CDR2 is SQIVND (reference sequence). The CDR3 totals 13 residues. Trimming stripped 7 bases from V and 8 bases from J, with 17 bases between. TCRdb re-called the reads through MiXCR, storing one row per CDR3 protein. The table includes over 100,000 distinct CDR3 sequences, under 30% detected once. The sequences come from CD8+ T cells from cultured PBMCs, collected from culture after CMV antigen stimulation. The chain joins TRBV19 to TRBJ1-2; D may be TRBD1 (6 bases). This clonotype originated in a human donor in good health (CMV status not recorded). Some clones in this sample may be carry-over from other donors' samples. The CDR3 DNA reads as TGTGCCAGTACCGATACAGGGAGGGGAGGCTACACCTTC. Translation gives CASTDTGRGGYTF.